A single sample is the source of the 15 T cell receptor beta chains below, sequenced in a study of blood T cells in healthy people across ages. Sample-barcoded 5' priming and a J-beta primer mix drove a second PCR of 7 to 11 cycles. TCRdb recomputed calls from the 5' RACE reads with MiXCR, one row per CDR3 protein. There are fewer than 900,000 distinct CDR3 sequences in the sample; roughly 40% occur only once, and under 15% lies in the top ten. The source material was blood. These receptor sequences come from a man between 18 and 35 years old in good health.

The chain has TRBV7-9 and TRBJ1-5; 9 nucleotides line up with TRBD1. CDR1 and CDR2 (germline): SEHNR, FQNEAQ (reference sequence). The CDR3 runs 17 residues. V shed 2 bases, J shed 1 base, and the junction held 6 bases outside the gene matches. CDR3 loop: CASSLTGTGKSNQPQHF. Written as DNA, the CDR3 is TGTGCCAGCAGCTTAACTGGGACAGGGAAAAGCAATCAGCCCCAGCATTTT.

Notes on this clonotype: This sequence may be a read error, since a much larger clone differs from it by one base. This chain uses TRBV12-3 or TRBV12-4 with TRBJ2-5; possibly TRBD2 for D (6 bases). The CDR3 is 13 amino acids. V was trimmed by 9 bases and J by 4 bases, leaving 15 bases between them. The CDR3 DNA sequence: TGTGCCAGAAGCTACGGGGGACGAGAGACCCAGTACTTC. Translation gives CARSYGGRETQYF.

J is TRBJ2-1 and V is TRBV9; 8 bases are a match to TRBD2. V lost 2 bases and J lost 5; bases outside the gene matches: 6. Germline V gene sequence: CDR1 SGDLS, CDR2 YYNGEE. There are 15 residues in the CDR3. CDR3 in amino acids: CASSVGGGPNNEQFF. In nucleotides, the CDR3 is TGTGCCAGCAGCGTTGGCGGGGGGCCTAACAATGAGCAGTTCTTC.

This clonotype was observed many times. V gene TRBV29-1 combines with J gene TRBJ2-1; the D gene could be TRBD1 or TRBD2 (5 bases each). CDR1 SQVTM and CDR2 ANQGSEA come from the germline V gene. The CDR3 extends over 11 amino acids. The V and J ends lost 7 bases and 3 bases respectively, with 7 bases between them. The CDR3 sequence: CSGGSYNEQFF. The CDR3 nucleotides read TGCAGCGGGGGGAGCTACAATGAGCAGTTCTTC.

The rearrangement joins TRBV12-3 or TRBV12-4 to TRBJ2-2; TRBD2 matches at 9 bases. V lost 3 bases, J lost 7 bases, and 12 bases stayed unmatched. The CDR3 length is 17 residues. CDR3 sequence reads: CASSFRTRTSDGGELFF. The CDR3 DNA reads TGTGCCAGCAGTTTTCGAACTCGGACTAGCGATGGCGGGGAGCTGTTTTTT.

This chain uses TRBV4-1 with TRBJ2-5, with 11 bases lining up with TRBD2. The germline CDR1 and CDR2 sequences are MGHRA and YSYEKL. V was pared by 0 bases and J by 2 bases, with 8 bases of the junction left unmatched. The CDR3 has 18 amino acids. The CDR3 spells CASSQDLTSGGPQETQYF. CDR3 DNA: TGCGCCAGCAGCCAAGATTTAACTAGCGGGGGCCCTCAAGAGACCCAGTACTTC.

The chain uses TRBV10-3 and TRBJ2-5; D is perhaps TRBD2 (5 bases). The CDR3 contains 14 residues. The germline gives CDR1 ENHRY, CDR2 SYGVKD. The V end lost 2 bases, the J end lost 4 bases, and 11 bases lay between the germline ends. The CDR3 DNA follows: TGTGCCATCAGTGAGCAAGTCACTAGAGAGACCCAGTACTTC. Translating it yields CAISEQVTRETQYF.

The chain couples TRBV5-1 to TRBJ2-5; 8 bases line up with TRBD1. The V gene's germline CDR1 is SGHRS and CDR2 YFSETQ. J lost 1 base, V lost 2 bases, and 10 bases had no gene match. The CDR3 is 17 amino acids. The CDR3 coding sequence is TGCGCCAGCAGCTTCACTTGGGCAGGGGGCACCCAAGAGACCCAGTACTTC. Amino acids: CASSFTWAGGTQETQYF.

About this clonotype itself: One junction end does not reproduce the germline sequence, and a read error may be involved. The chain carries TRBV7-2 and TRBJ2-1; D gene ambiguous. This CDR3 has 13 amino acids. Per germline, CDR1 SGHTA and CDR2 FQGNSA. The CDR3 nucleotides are TGTGCCAGCAACTTATTGACCGGATACGAGCAGTTCTTC. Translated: CASNLLTGYEQFF.

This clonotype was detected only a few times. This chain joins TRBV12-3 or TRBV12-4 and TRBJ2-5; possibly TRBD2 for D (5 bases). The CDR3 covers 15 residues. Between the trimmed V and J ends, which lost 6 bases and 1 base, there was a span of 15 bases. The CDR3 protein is CASSPSGGRQETQYF. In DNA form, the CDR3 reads TGTGCCAGCAGCCCCAGCGGCGGGCGCCAAGAGACCCAGTACTTC.

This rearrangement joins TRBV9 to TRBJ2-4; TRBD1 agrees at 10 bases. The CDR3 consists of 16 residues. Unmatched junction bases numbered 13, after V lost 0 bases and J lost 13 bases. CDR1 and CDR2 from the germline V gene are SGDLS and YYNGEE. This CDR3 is CASSVAETGGSDEQYF. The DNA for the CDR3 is TGTGCCAGCAGCGTAGCTGAGACAGGGGGCAGCGATGAGCAGTACTTC.

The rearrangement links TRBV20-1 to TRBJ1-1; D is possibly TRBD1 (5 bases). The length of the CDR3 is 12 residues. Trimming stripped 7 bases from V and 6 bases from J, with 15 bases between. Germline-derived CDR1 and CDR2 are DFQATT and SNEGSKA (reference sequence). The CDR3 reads CSVPYGAAEAFF. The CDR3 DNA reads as TGCAGTGTCCCATACGGGGCAGCTGAAGCTTTCTTT.

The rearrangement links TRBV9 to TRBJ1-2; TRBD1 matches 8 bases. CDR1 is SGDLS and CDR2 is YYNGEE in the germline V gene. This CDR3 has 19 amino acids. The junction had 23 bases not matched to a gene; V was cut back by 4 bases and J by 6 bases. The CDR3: CASSQQTGVFYSNSDGYTF. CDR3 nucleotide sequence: TGTGCCAGCAGCCAACAGACAGGGGTCTTCTACTCAAATAGCGATGGCTACACCTTC.

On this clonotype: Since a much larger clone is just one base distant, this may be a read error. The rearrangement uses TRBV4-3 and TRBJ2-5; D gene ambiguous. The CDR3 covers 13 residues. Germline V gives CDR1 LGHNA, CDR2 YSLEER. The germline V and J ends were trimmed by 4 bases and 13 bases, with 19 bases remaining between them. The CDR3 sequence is CASSPNLGRLAYF. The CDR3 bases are TGCGCCAGCAGCCCGAATCTAGGCAGGCTGGCGTACTTC.

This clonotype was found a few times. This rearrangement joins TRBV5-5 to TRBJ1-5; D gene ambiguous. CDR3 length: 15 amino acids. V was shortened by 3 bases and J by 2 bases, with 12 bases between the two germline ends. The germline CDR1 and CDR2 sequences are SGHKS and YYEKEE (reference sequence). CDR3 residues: CASSWASAGNQPQHF. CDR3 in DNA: TGTGCCAGCAGCTGGGCTAGTGCGGGCAATCAGCCCCAGCATTTT.